Each of the 19 T cell receptor beta chains below was sequenced from the same sample in a study of cytomegalovirus exposure and HLA in healthy donors. Only in-frame clones appear in the TCRdb table, and some are missing; sequencing was by immunoSEQ multiplex PCR. The profile shows over 200,000 clones, 75% to 90% of them singletons. Input material: PBMCs. These receptors were obtained from a woman aged 25 to 39 in good health and CMV-seropositive.

This clone was seen a few times. The chain is built from TRBV2 and TRBJ1-1; the D is unclear. The germline V and J ends were trimmed by 6 bases and 3 bases, with 11 bases remaining between them. The germline CDR1 and CDR2 sequences are SNHLY and FYNNEI. This CDR3 is 13 amino acids long. The CDR3 sequence: CASSKGLDTEAFF. CDR3 DNA: TGTGCCAGCAGCAAAGGATTAGACACTGAAGCTTTCTTT.

The V gene is TRBV6-5, the J gene TRBJ1-3; D gene uncertain. Trimming left V 5 bases short and J 0 bases short, with 5 bases between. The CDR3 contains 13 residues. Germline CDR1 reads MNHEY; CDR2 reads SVGAGI. The CDR3 DNA follows: TGTGCCAGCAGTCAGGACTCTGGAAACACCATATATTTT. It yields the protein CASSQDSGNTIYF.

The chain uses TRBV5-4 and TRBJ2-7; D not resolved. Germline CDR1 reads SGHNT; CDR2 reads YYREEE (reference sequence). The CDR3 is 12 amino acids. The V and J ends lost 0 bases and 5 bases respectively, with 6 bases between them. DNA of the CDR3: TGTGCCAGCAGCTTGGACGTGAACGAGCAGTACTTC. This gives the protein CASSLDVNEQYF.

This chain uses TRBV11-2 with TRBJ2-1; the D call may be TRBD1 or TRBD2 (6 bases each). Germline CDR1 is SGHAT and CDR2 is FQNNGV. The V end lost 4 bases, the J end lost 4 bases, and 17 bases lay between the germline ends. This CDR3 is 16 amino acids long. The CDR3 DNA sequence: TGTGCCAGCAGCTCTAGGGGGGCTAGGCTGTACAATGAGCAGTTCTTC. Its protein is CASSSRGARLYNEQFF.

The chain uses TRBV9 and TRBJ1-1; tentatively, D is TRBD1 (5 bases). The CDR3 is made up of 14 amino acids. Germline V gene lookup returns CDR1 SGDLS and CDR2 YYNGEE. The ends were cut back, 3 bases at V and 5 bases at J, with 14 bases in the middle. The CDR3 loop is CASSASTGPTEAFF. CDR3 nucleotide sequence: TGTGCCAGCAGCGCCTCCACGGGGCCAACTGAAGCTTTCTTT. The full variable domain, with the rest looked up from reference TRBV9 and TRBJ1-1, is DSGVTQTPKHLITATGQRVTLRCSPRSGDLSVYWYQQSLDQGLQFLIQYYNGEERAKGNILERFSAQQFPDLHSELNLSSLELGDSALYFCASSASTGPTEAFFGQGTRLTVV.

This sequence joins TRBV7-9 and TRBJ2-1; TRBD2 agrees at 16 bases. J lost 10 bases, V lost 0 bases, and 9 bases had no gene match. Germline CDR1 is SEHNR and CDR2 is FQNEAQ (reference sequence). CDR3 size: 18 residues. In nucleotides, the CDR3 is TGTGCCAGCAGCTTAGCTAACCGGGGACTAGCGGGAGGGCAGGAGCAGTTCTTC. Translation: CASSLANRGLAGGQEQFF.

The table lists this clone with a count of one. The rearrangement uses TRBV2 and TRBJ2-1; D ambiguous. CDR1 and CDR2 (germline): SNHLY, FYNNEI. Trimming stripped 7 bases from V and 15 bases from J, with 13 bases between. CDR3 length: 10 amino acids. CDR3 amino acids: CASKGPSPFF. Written as DNA, the CDR3 is TGTGCCAGCAAGGGCCCGAGTCCGTTCTTC.

V usage is TRBV30 and J usage is TRBJ2-1; 7 bases are a match to TRBD1. Germline CDR1 reads GTSNPN; CDR2 reads SVGIG (reference sequence). The CDR3 totals 15 residues. V was pared by 4 bases and J by 6 bases, with 12 bases of the junction left unmatched. The CDR3 bases are TGTGCCTGGATGGGGGTGGGGACAGCACGCAATGAGCAGTTCTTC. Translating it yields CAWMGVGTARNEQFF.

The V call is TRBV7-6, the J call TRBJ2-7; 14 bases line up with TRBD2. This CDR3 has 15 residues. Germline V gene lookup returns CDR1 SGHVS and CDR2 FNYEAQ. V trimming: 4 bases; J trimming: 5 bases; junction bases outside the gene matches: 4. For the CDR3, the DNA is TGTGCCAGCAGCTCCGGACTAGCGGGAGGCAACGAGCAGTACTTC. It specifies CASSSGLAGGNEQYF.

The gene calls are TRBV13 and TRBJ2-7; 12 nucleotides agree with TRBD2. Trimming removed 3 bases from V and 6 bases from J; junction bases left unmatched: 3. The germline gives CDR1 PRHDT, CDR2 FYEKMQ (reference sequence). This CDR3 is 14 amino acids long. CDR3 loop: CASSFGLAGTEQYF. CDR3 sequence (DNA): TGTGCCAGCAGCTTCGGACTAGCGGGAACCGAGCAGTACTTC.

The chain is built from TRBV27 and TRBJ1-5; possibly TRBD1 for D (5 bases). The germline CDR1 and CDR2 sequences are MNHEY and SMNVEV (reference sequence). The CDR3 loop spans 13 amino acids. V dropped 3 bases and J dropped 9 bases, with 12 bases sitting between them. The CDR3 protein is CASSFGGTGPQHF. CDR3 in DNA: TGTGCCAGCAGTTTTGGCGGGACGGGGCCCCAGCATTTT.

The chain employs TRBV29-1 and TRBJ1-1; TRBD1 might be the D (6 bases). Germline CDR1 SQVTM, CDR2 ANQGSEA. This CDR3 contains 13 residues. V was cut by 3 bases and J by 3 bases, with 11 bases left in between. The CDR3 loop is CSVDTGSDTEAFF. In DNA, the CDR3 is TGCAGCGTTGACACAGGGTCTGACACTGAAGCTTTCTTT. The complete variable domain, with remaining parts taken from reference TRBV29-1 and TRBJ1-1, reads SAVISQKPSRDICQRGTSLTIQCQVDSQVTMMFWYRQQPGQSLTLIATANQGSEATYESGFVIDKFPISRPNLTFSTLTVSNMSPEDSSIYLCSVDTGSDTEAFFGQGTRLTVV.

The chain is built from TRBV7-3 and TRBJ1-1, with a possible D match to TRBD1 (5 bases). Germline V gene lookup returns CDR1 SGHTA and CDR2 FQGTGA. CDR3 length: 13 residues. V shed 4 bases and J shed 7 bases, with 13 bases lying between them. The CDR3 region has the DNA TGTGCCAGCAGCTCAAACCAGGGTTTTGAAGCTTTCTTT. This gives the protein CASSSNQGFEAFF.

This chain links TRBV30 with TRBJ2-7, with D possibly being TRBD1 or TRBD2 (6 bases each). CDR1 GTSNPN and CDR2 SVGIG come from the germline V gene (reference sequence). V lost 5 bases and J 9 bases, leaving 11 bases between the germline ends. CDR3 length: 10 residues. The CDR3 is CAWGGPGQYF. The DNA for the CDR3 is TGTGCCTGGGGGGGGCCGGGGCAGTACTTC.

The chain employs TRBV19 and TRBJ2-7; D not resolved. V lost 4 bases to trimming and J lost 5 bases, with 6 bases between them. This CDR3 has 11 amino acids. Germline V lookup: CDR1 LNHDA, CDR2 SQIVND (reference sequence). The CDR3 here is CASSTADEQYF. CDR3 DNA sequence: TGTGCCAGTAGTACCGCCGACGAGCAGTACTTC.

V usage is TRBV4-1 and J usage is TRBJ1-1, with TRBD1 as a possible D gene (5 bases). The germline CDR1 and CDR2 sequences are MGHRA and YSYEKL. V was shortened by 4 bases and J by 1 base, with 16 bases between the two germline ends. This CDR3 region has 16 residues. CDR3 protein: CASSRLTGRRNTEAFF. The CDR3 DNA sequence: TGCGCCAGCAGCCGACTCACGGGACGGAGGAACACTGAAGCTTTCTTT.

The DNA for the CDR3 is TGTGCCAGCAGCCCCGGGAACGAGCAGTACTTC. Its translation: CASSPGNEQYF. V is TRBV11-3 and J is TRBJ2-7; a possible D gene is TRBD2 (5 bases). Germline CDR1 SGHNT, CDR2 YENEEA. Trimming stripped 5 bases from V and 5 bases from J, with 7 bases between. The CDR3 is 11 amino acids.

The V call is TRBV5-1, the J call TRBJ2-3, with 14 bases identical to TRBD2. In germline, CDR1 is SGHRS, CDR2 YFSETQ. The CDR3 consists of 16 residues. Losses at the gene ends were 4 bases for V and 3 bases for J; bases not matched to a gene: 4. CDR3 region: CASSGRLAGGTDTQYF. In DNA, the CDR3 is TGCGCCAGCAGCGGCAGACTAGCGGGAGGGACAGATACGCAGTATTTT.

The rearrangement joins TRBV6-1 to TRBJ2-5; no firm D call. Germline V gene data show CDR1 as MNHNS and CDR2 as SASEGT. This CDR3 comprises 13 residues. V gave up 7 bases and J gave up 5 bases, with 14 bases separating them. The CDR3: CASTSTLGETQYF. DNA of the CDR3: TGTGCCAGCACATCTACATTGGGGGAGACCCAGTACTTC.